This TCR beta chain was observed in a study of T-cell reconstitution after alpha-beta-depleted transplantation in children. Findings of the study overall: Most T-cell counts and diversity one year after the transplant came from T cells that were newly produced.

As regards this clonotype: The target antigen is unknown.

Unique molecular identifiers tagged the TCRbeta library. TCRdb processed the PCR reads anew with MiXCR; each CDR3 protein has one entry. Of about 980,000 distinct CDR3 sequences detected, roughly 29% appear once; the ten largest clones hold roughly 31%. CDR3 length: 16 residues. V lost 2 bases, J lost 2 bases, and 3 bases stayed unmatched. Germline V gives CDR1 SGHRS, CDR2 YFSETQ. The chain employs TRBV5-1 and TRBJ2-2, with 10 bases fitting TRBD2. The sequences come from PBMCs, mostly from graft donor cells, collected 360 days after TCRalphabeta/CD19-depleted stem cell transplant. This sequence was found in a boy under three years old who had a stem cell transplant for SCID, so the T cells may come from the graft donor. This chain's CDR3 is CASSFLAGDNTGELFF. The CDR3 nucleotides read TGCGCCAGCAGCTTCCTAGCGGGGGACAACACCGGGGAGCTGTTTTTT.